This TCR beta chain is from a study of OX40 agonist ivuxolimab in advanced cancers. Study information: All patients had ivuxolimab intravenously every 2 weeks at 0.01 to 10 mg/kg. Partial responses were seen in three patients, one with hepatocellular carcinoma and two with cutaneous melanoma.

This clone was seen a handful of times. Its antigen is undetermined. One junction end does not reproduce the germline sequence, and a read error may be involved. From germline, CDR1 is MDHEN and CDR2 SYDVKM. CDR3 length: 14 residues. Generated by immunoSEQ multiplex PCR, the TCRdb table keeps only in-frame clones and is missing some. The table lists more than 80,000 clones, 91% of them singletons, with 1.5% to 2% in the top ten. Sampling of blood occurred at baseline, cycle 4 day 1, and cycle 7 day 1. General study findings and limits: The antigen specificity of the peripheral T cells (those that were expanded) was not determined.

This chain joins TRBV28 and TRBJ1-1; D might be TRBD1 (6 bases). The material was CD4+ or CD8+ T cells sorted from blood, obtained in a trial of the OX40 agonist ivuxolimab. This receptor was identified in an adult with an advanced solid tumor such as melanoma, head and neck, liver or kidney cancer. DNA for the CDR3: TGTGCCAGCAGCCGGACAGACGGAAACAGTGAAGCTTTCTTT. Protein product: CASSRTDGNSEAFF.